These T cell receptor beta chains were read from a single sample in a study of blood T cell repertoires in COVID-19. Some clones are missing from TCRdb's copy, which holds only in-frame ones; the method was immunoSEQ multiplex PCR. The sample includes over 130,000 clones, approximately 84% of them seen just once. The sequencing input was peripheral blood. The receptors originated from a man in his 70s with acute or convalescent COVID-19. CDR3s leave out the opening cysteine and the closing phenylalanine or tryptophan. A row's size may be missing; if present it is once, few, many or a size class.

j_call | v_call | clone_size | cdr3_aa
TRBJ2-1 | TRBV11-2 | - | ASSFSTTYNEQF
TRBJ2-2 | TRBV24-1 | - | ATSDSDFLWRGGELF
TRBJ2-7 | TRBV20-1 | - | SARGAGEQY
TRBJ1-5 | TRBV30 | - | AWSEGNDQPQH
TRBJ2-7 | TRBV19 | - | ASSREFPSYEQY
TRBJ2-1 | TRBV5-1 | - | ASSPVRGDEQF
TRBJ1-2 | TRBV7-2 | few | ASSLGGVDYGYT
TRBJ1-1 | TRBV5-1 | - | ASKRTENTEAF
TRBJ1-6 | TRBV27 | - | ASSRDWGNSPLH
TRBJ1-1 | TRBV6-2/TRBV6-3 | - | ASSKSWAGTEAF
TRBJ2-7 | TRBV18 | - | ASSPSGYGTGFDEQY
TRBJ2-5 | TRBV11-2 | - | ASSLASGGAQETQY
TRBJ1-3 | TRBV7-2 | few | ASSPTGAFSGNTIY
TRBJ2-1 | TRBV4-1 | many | ASSQLGRSLTREQF
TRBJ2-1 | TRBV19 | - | ASSSRGYNEQF
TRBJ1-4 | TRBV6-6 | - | ASSYSGGVDEKLF
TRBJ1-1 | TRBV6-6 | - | ASSYRTGASVPEAF
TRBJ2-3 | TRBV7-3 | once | ASSVQPTGGASTDTQY
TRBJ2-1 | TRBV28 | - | ASSFGQGLIDNEQF
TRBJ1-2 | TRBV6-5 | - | ASRPTGADGYT
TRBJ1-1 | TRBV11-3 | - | ASSSQGDTEAF
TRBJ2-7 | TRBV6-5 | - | ASSSLGTSGSYEQY
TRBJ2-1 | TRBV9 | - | ASSVAGDEQF
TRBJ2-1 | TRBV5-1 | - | ASSLEFGRGRYNEQF
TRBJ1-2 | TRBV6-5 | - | ASSPDRELYDGYT
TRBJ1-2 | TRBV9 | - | ASSVWDRGRGGYT
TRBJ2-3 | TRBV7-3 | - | ASSPAGRGVFGTDTQY
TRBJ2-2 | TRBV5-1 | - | ASETGDTGELF
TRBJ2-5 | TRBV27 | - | ASSSRLSGRAWETQY
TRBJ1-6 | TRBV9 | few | ASSETGTENSPLH
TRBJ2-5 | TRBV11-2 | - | ASSLARAGNQETQY
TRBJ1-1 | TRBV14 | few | ASSQRDRGKTEAF
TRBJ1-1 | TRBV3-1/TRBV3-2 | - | ASSQERQGPTEAF
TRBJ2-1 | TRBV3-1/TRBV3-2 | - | ASSQGGTGGGEQF
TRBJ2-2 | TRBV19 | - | ASIDRSGINTGELF
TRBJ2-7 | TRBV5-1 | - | ASSQEAHRGSYEQY
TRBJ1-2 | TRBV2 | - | ASSPQDRDYGYT
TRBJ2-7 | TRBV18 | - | ASRPGGGGYEQY
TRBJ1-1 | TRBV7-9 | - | ASSLGDRTNTEAF
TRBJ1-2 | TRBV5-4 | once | ASSFGENYGYT
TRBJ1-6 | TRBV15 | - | ATSREAGLANSPLH
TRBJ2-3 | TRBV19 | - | ASSIDRTDTQY
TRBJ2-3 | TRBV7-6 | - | ASSLAMSSGTDTQY
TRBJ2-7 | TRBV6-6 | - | ASSFKRGGRGDEQY
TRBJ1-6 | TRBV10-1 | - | GWGDSSYNSPLH
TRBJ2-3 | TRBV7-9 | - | AGDSNTDTQY
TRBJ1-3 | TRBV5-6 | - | ASSLPTSRISTSGNTIY
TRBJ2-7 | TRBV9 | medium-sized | ASSSRTGTYEQY
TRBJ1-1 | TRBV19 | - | ASSMVARETEAF
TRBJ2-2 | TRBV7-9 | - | ASVPREGSRPTGELF
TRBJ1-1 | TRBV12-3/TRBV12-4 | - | ASKLGGDTEAF
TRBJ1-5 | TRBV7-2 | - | ASSSREGDQPQH
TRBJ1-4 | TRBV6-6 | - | ASSPQLPGVDEKLF
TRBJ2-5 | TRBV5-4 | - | ASSLGGRGETQY
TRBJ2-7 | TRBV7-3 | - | ASSRGLAGRAEQY
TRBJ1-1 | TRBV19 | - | ASRTHRGPTEAF
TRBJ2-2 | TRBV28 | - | ASSLGGAGGELF
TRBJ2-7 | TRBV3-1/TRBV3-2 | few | ASSHSAERNEQY
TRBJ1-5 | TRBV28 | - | ASSGQGAWQPQH